This entry concerns a single T cell receptor beta chain. The CDR3 totals 12 residues. Germline lookup yields CDR1 DFQATT and CDR2 SNEGSKA (reference sequence). V was shortened by 6 bases and J by 7 bases, with 13 bases between the two germline ends. In every case, the donor was a healthy Caucasian. MiXCR, applied by TCRdb to the 5' RACE reads, yields one record per CDR3 protein. The table has a few hundred thousand distinct CDR3 sequences, nearly 15% seen once. This entry comes from a study of identical twins. In addition, the sample was reused for a study of yellow fever vaccine responses in identical twins.

Specimen: CD4+ T cells sorted from blood. The J gene is TRBJ2-1, the V gene TRBV20-1; D is tentatively TRBD1 or TRBD2 (5 bases each). The origin of this receptor is a woman between 18 and 29 years old in good health. CDR3 in DNA: TGCAGTGCATTCACTTGGGGGAATGAGCAGTTCTTC. This translates into CSAFTWGNEQFF.